These 25 T cell receptor beta chains were all obtained from the same sample, sequenced in a study of regulatory T cells in long-lasting Graves disease. Time point here: newly diagnosed GD, antithyroid drugs for less than 3 months. Preparation of the TCR library used RNA extracted from PBMCs. HTBI primers from iRepertoire and Arm-PCR of CDR3 regions yielded the TCR beta libraries. One entry per CDR3 protein results from TCRdb running MiXCR on the multiplex PCR reads. The sample has approximately 560,000 distinct CDR3 sequences, about 16% seen once. This same sample was also part of a study on T cells in Graves' hyperthyroidism and ophthalmopathy.

Here the sequenced sample was peripheral blood mononuclear cells (PBMCs), taken at new diagnosis, from a patient treated with antithyroid drugs. These receptor sequences come from a man aged 18 to 30 with Graves disease.

For the CDR3, the DNA is TGTGCTCGCAGCATAATAACTGGAAACACCATATATTTT. Its translation is CARSIITGNTIYF. The chain couples TRBV11-3 to TRBJ1-3, with D hard to call. CDR1 and CDR2 (germline): SGHNT, YENEEA. CDR3 length: 13 amino acids. Full variable domain (rest looked up from reference TRBV11-3 and TRBJ1-3): EAGVVQSPRYKIIEKKQPVAFWCNPISGHNTLYWYLQNLGQGPELLIRYENEEAVDDSQLPKDRFSAERLKGVDSTLKIQPAELGDSAVYLCARSIITGNTIYFGEGSWLTVV.

This chain links TRBV20-1 with TRBJ1-2; D not certain. The CDR3 covers 12 residues. In germline, CDR1 is DFQATT, CDR2 SNEGSKA (reference sequence). Trimming pared 3 bases from V and 6 bases from J, leaving 11 bases between. The CDR3 DNA reads TGCAGTGCTAGTACCGCGGCGGATGGCTACACCTTC. Translating it yields CSASTAADGYTF.

This clonotype is classed as medium-sized. V usage is TRBV2 and J usage is TRBJ2-2; D unclear. CDR3 size: 14 residues. Germline V lookup: CDR1 SNHLY, CDR2 FYNNEI. Trimming shortened V by 6 bases and J by 1 base, and 9 bases separated the two germline ends. CDR3 coding DNA: TGTGCCAGCAGCTGGACCCAGAACACCGGGGAGCTGTTTTTT. Encoded protein: CASSWTQNTGELFF.

This clonotype was seen repeatedly, ten times or more. CDR3 nucleotide sequence: TGTGTGACAGCTAGCACAGATACGCAGTATTTT. Protein sequence: CVTASTDTQYF. The chain employs TRBV12-3 or TRBV12-4 and TRBJ2-3, with D possibly being TRBD1 (5 bases). CDR3 size: 11 residues.

This clonotype has ten or more counts. This sequence joins TRBV20-1 and TRBJ2-1; 9 bases are shared with TRBD2. V gave up 6 bases and J gave up 6 bases; unmatched junction bases: 9. The CDR3 totals 14 residues. The germline CDR1 and CDR2 sequences are DFQATT and SNEGSKA (reference sequence). The CDR3 region is CSAPTSGRGNEQFF. The CDR3, as DNA: TGCAGTGCCCCGACTAGCGGCCGGGGCAATGAGCAGTTCTTC.

This clonotype has ten or more counts. The V and J genes are TRBV28 and TRBJ2-1; D remains unclear. The ends were cut back, 0 bases at V and 5 bases at J, with 8 bases in the middle. The CDR3 runs to 14 residues. The germline gives CDR1 MDHEN, CDR2 SYDVKM. The CDR3 sequence is CASSLWQTNNEQFF. The CDR3 DNA is TGTGCCAGCAGTTTATGGCAGACAAACAATGAGCAGTTCTTC.

A few counts support this clonotype. This rearrangement joins TRBV6-5 to TRBJ1-1; the D is unclear. The CDR3 is 11 amino acids. V gave up 0 bases and J gave up 6 bases, with 2 bases separating them. Germline CDR1 MNHEY, CDR2 SVGAGI. CDR3 loop: CASSYSAEAFF. CDR3 bases: TGTGCCAGCAGTTACTCCGCTGAAGCTTTCTTT.

CDR3 amino acids: CASWGGETQYF. The CDR3, as DNA: TGTGCCAGCTGGGGGGGGGAGACCCAGTACTTC. The rearrangement joins TRBV6-1 to TRBJ2-5; TRBD2 agrees at 7 bases. V lost 8 bases to trimming and J lost 5 bases; unmatched junction nucleotides: 2. From germline, CDR1 is MNHNS and CDR2 SASEGT. The CDR3 spans 11 residues.

At least ten counts were recorded for this clonotype. The V gene is TRBV12-3 or TRBV12-4, the J gene TRBJ2-1; 11 bases are shared with TRBD2. V gave up 1 base and J gave up 4 bases; unmatched junction bases: 3. The CDR3 loop spans 16 amino acids. The chain's CDR3 is CASSLGLAGRYNEQFF. The CDR3 DNA is TGTGCCAGCAGTTTAGGACTAGCGGGACGGTACAATGAGCAGTTCTTC.

This clonotype was found many times. The chain carries TRBV28 and TRBJ2-7; the D is unclear. The V gene's germline CDR1 is MDHEN and CDR2 SYDVKM. Trimming removed 6 bases from V and 4 bases from J, with 13 bases in between. The CDR3 loop spans 13 amino acids. CDR3 DNA sequence: TGTGCCAGCAGAGAGGAGAAACTGTACGAGCAGTACTTC. Residues: CASREEKLYEQYF.

This chain connects TRBV7-2 to TRBJ2-7; a possible D gene is TRBD2 (5 bases). Deletions cut 1 base from V and 3 bases from J, with 13 bases between. Germline V gene lookup returns CDR1 SGHTA and CDR2 FQGNSA. CDR3 length: 15 amino acids. The CDR3 reads CASSLVSEGSYEQYF. The CDR3 DNA sequence: TGTGCCAGCAGCTTAGTCAGCGAGGGCAGCTACGAGCAGTACTTC.

J is TRBJ1-3 and V is TRBV18; D gene uncertain. CDR3 length: 15 amino acids. Trimming took 2 bases from V and 3 from J, leaving 11 bases between them. Germline V lookup: CDR1 KGHSH, CDR2 LQKENI. In DNA, the CDR3 is TGTGCCAGCTCACCATCCGGGGATGGTGGAAACACCATATATTTT. Translating gives CASSPSGDGGNTIYF.

This clonotype was observed many times. The rearrangement links TRBV7-9 to TRBJ1-2; D is ambiguous. Trimming pared 0 bases from V and 3 bases from J, leaving 8 bases between. The CDR3 is 14 amino acids. Germline V gene data show CDR1 as SEHNR and CDR2 as FQNEAQ (reference sequence). CDR3 sequence reads: CASSLAGSDYGYTF. CDR3 DNA sequence: TGTGCCAGCAGCTTAGCAGGGTCGGACTATGGCTACACCTTC.

This clonotype was counted many times. The chain carries TRBV11-2 and TRBJ1-2; D not resolved. Trimming left V 1 base short and J 14 bases short, with 14 bases between. Per the germline V gene, CDR1 is SGHAT and CDR2 is FQNNGV. CDR3 length: 12 residues. This CDR3 is CASSLGHKRRTF. DNA for the CDR3: TGTGCCAGCAGCTTAGGGCACAAAAGAAGGACCTTC. The full variable domain, with the rest looked up from reference TRBV11-2 and TRBJ1-2, is EAGVAQSPRYKIIEKRQSVAFWCNPISGHATLYWYQQILGQGPKLLIQFQNNGVVDDSQLPKDRFSAERLKGVDSTLKIQPAKLEDSAVYLCASSLGHKRRTFGSGTRLTVV.

This clonotype was detected ten times or more. The genes are TRBV20-1 and TRBJ1-1; 7 nucleotides match TRBD1. The V and J ends lost 3 bases and 0 bases, in that order; junction bases with no gene match: 4. This CDR3 spans 14 amino acids. In germline, CDR1 is DFQATT, CDR2 SNEGSKA (reference sequence). In nucleotides, the CDR3 is TGCAGTGCTAGTAGGACAGGATTGAACACTGAAGCTTTCTTT. Translating it yields CSASRTGLNTEAFF.

This clonotype was picked up a small number of times. This sequence joins TRBV15 and TRBJ2-5; D is perhaps TRBD1 (7 bases). The germline CDR1 and CDR2 sequences are LNHNV and YYDKDF (reference sequence). This CDR3 spans 16 amino acids. V shed 2 bases and J shed 5 bases, with 18 bases lying between them. The CDR3 reads CATSRLDRDSLETQYF. CDR3 DNA: TGTGCCACCAGCAGATTAGACAGGGACTCTCTCGAGACCCAGTACTTC.

This clonotype appeared many times. V is TRBV6-9 and J is TRBJ1-1; the D is unclear. CDR3 length: 11 residues. Trimming left V 4 bases short and J 6 bases short, with 6 bases between. CDR1 and CDR2 (germline): MNHGY, SVAAGI. The CDR3 here is CASSFDPEAFF. CDR3 DNA: TGTGCCAGCAGTTTCGACCCTGAAGCTTTCTTT.

The rearrangement joins TRBV20-1 to TRBJ2-7, with 10 bases aligning to TRBD2. The CDR3 spans 12 residues. The germline V gene has CDR1 DFQATT and CDR2 SNEGSKA (reference sequence). Germline trimming cut 5 bases from V and 11 bases from J; bases unmatched to any gene: 9. CDR3 residues: CSAGWTSGYKYF. For the CDR3, the DNA is TGCAGTGCTGGGTGGACTAGCGGTTATAAGTACTTC.

This clonotype has a count of ten or more. The chain uses TRBV27 and TRBJ2-7; 7 bases are a match to TRBD2. The V gene end was trimmed by 6 bases and the J gene end by 2 bases; junction bases not matched to a gene: 16. This CDR3 is built from 17 residues. Germline V CDR1 and CDR2: MNHEY, SMNVEV (reference sequence). CDR3 region: CASRGGRLVARAYEQYF. The CDR3 coding sequence is TGTGCCAGCAGGGGGGGGAGGTTAGTAGCGAGAGCCTACGAGCAGTACTTC.

In its sample, this clonotype was seen once. The V and J genes are TRBV27 and TRBJ2-2, with 10 positions matching TRBD2. This CDR3 spans 17 amino acids. Unmatched junction bases numbered 8, after V lost 6 bases and J lost 1 base. The germline V gene encodes CDR1 MNHEY and CDR2 SMNVEV (reference sequence). The CDR3 loop is CASSPWTSGENTGELFF. The DNA of the CDR3 is TGTGCCAGCAGCCCATGGACTAGCGGAGAGAACACCGGGGAGCTGTTTTTT.

The chain recombines TRBV6-1 with TRBJ2-5; no definite D call. The CDR3 sequence is 14 residues long. Germline-derived CDR1 and CDR2 are MNHNS and SASEGT. Trimming took off 6 bases at V and 2 bases at J, with 13 bases between the two ends. CDR3 in amino acids: CASRTDRQQETQYF. The CDR3 nucleotides are TGTGCCAGCAGAACGGACCGCCAACAAGAGACCCAGTACTTC.

This clonotype was seen many times. V is TRBV7-2 and J is TRBJ1-4, with a tentative D call TRBD1 (5 bases). The V gene's germline CDR1 is SGHTA and CDR2 FQGNSA. The CDR3 is 14 amino acids. Trimming took 4 bases from V and 8 from J, leaving 14 bases between them. The CDR3 spells CASSYGTASEKLFF. CDR3 coding DNA: TGTGCCAGCAGCTATGGGACCGCATCGGAAAAACTGTTTTTT.

Written as DNA, the CDR3 is TGTGCCAGCAGTGACGGGGGGGGTACACCCCTCCACTTT. Translating gives CASSDGGGTPLHF. This chain links TRBV6-2 or TRBV6-3 with TRBJ1-6; D is perhaps TRBD1 (5 bases). V dropped 5 bases and J dropped 11 bases, with 13 bases sitting between them. The germline V gene encodes CDR1 MNHEY and CDR2 SVGEGT. The CDR3 is made up of 13 amino acids.

Ten or more counts support this clonotype. The J gene is TRBJ1-5, the V gene TRBV12-3 or TRBV12-4; no clear D gene. The CDR3 sequence is 14 residues long. Trimming took 8 bases from V and 2 from J, leaving 13 bases between them. The CDR3 coding sequence is TGTGCCAGCTCACTGGCAGGAGGCAATCAGCCCCAGCATTTT. Protein product: CASSLAGGNQPQHF.

This clonotype was detected only a few times. This chain uses TRBV30 with TRBJ2-5; TRBD2 aligns across 7 bases. Germline CDR1 reads GTSNPN; CDR2 reads SVGIG (reference sequence). V lost 4 bases to trimming and J lost 9 bases; unmatched junction nucleotides: 8. The CDR3 length is 12 residues. CDR3 coding DNA: TGTGCCTGGACTAGCGGACACCCAGCCCAGTACTTC. Its protein is CAWTSGHPAQYF.